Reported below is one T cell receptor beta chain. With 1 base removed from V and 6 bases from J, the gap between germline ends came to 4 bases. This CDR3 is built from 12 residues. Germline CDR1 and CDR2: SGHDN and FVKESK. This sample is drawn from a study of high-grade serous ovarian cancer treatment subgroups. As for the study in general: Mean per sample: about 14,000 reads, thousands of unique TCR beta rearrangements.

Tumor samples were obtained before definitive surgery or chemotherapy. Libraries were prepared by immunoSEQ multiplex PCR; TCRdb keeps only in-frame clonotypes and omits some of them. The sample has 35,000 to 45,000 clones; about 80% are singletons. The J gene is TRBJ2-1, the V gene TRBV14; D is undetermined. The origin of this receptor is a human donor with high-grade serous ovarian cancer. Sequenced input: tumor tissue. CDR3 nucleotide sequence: TGTGCCAGCAGCCAAGTCTCCAATGAGCAGTTCTTC. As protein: CASSQVSNEQFF.